This entry lists 10 T cell receptor beta chains sequenced from one sample in a study of blood T cell repertoires in COVID-19 (dated by TCRdb to 2019 to 2021). Library preparation employed the immunoSEQ multiplex PCR assay. TCRdb obtained this table from immuneACCESS and retained in-frame rearrangements with V and J assigned. These tables miss some clones; where compared with another copy, unresolved V genes account for less than half of the shortfall, and the remainder is unexplained. The sample includes around 480,000 clones, with more than 70% observed a single time. 10% to 15% of the sample rests with the top ten. The sequencing sample was made of peripheral blood. These receptors all come from a woman aged 45-59 years with COVID-19, enrolled during active disease.

The chain links TRBV18 to TRBJ2-5, with D perhaps matching TRBD2 (5 bases). CDR3 length: 14 amino acids. With 5 bases removed from V and 4 bases from J, the gap between germline ends came to 14 bases. The germline V gene encodes CDR1 KGHSH and CDR2 LQKENI. Here the CDR3 reads CASSTDSDPETQYF. The CDR3 nucleotides are TGTGCCAGCTCAACGGACTCCGACCCAGAGACCCAGTACTTC.

The V call is TRBV10-3, the J call TRBJ1-2; no firm D call. Between the trimmed V and J ends, which lost 7 bases and 2 bases, there was a span of 17 bases. The CDR3 contains 15 residues. The germline CDR1 and CDR2 sequences are ENHRY and SYGVKD. As DNA, the CDR3 is TGTGCCATCAAGGATAAGGGAGGTGGGAACTATGGCTACACCTTC. Its translation: CAIKDKGGGNYGYTF.

This clone was picked up a small number of times. The chain couples TRBV25-1 to TRBJ1-4; 10 bases fit TRBD1. J was trimmed by 7 bases and V by 4 bases; bases with no gene match: 6. Germline values: CDR1 MGHDK, CDR2 SYGVNS. This CDR3 comprises 15 residues. CDR3 bases: TGTGCCAGCAGTGCGGGACAGGGGATCGGTGAAAAACTGTTTTTT. Translated, it gives CASSAGQGIGEKLFF.

This chain links TRBV3-1 (or the pseudogene TRBV3-2) with TRBJ1-2; D is unclear. The length of the CDR3 is 13 residues. Trimming removed 0 bases from V and 1 base from J, with 3 bases in between. Germline V lookup: CDR1 LGHDT, CDR2 YNNKEL (reference sequence). The DNA for the CDR3 is TGTGCCAGCAGCCAAGACGGTAACTATGGCTACACCTTC. Amino acids: CASSQDGNYGYTF.

The sample holds one count of this clone. V usage is TRBV11-2 and J usage is TRBJ1-2, with a possible D match to TRBD1 (5 bases). The CDR3 has 14 residues. The V end lost 5 bases, the J end lost 2 bases, and 12 bases lay between the germline ends. CDR1 and CDR2 from the germline V gene are SGHAT and FQNNGV. In DNA form, the CDR3 reads TGTGCCAGCAGCCCTCTAAAGGGGAACTATGGCTACACCTTC. Translated: CASSPLKGNYGYTF. The whole variable domain, remainder taken from reference TRBV11-2 and TRBJ1-2, is EAGVAQSPRYKIIEKRQSVAFWCNPISGHATLYWYQQILGQGPKLLIQFQNNGVVDDSQLPKDRFSAERLKGVDSTLKIQPAKLEDSAVYLCASSPLKGNYGYTFGSGTRLTVV.

V usage is TRBV19 and J usage is TRBJ1-2; no clear D gene. Trimming stripped 1 base from V and 6 bases from J, with 6 bases between. The CDR3 totals 12 residues. CDR1 and CDR2 from the germline V gene are LNHDA and SQIVND (reference sequence). The CDR3 here is CASSIAEDGYTF. The CDR3 DNA reads as TGTGCCAGTAGTATAGCTGAGGATGGCTACACCTTC.

The V gene is TRBV7-2, the J gene TRBJ2-1, with 11 bases matching TRBD2. The CDR3 consists of 15 residues. Per the germline V gene, CDR1 is SGHTA and CDR2 is FQGNSA. Losses at the gene ends were 3 bases for V and 7 bases for J; bases not matched to a gene: 5. The CDR3 coding sequence is TGTGCCAGCAGCTTTAGCGGGGGGGCGGAGAATGAGCAGTTCTTC. As protein: CASSFSGGAENEQFF.

The rearrangement uses TRBV24-1 and TRBJ1-4; the D is unclear. This CDR3 is 15 amino acids long. Looked up from germline, CDR1 is KGHDR and CDR2 is SFDVKD. The V and J ends lost 5 bases and 1 base respectively, with 10 bases between them. The DNA for the CDR3 is TGTGCCACCAGTGCCCCAAGCGGAACTAATGAAAAACTGTTTTTT. Protein product: CATSAPSGTNEKLFF.

The V call is TRBV6-5, the J call TRBJ2-5, with 12 positions matching TRBD1. Germline V CDR1 and CDR2: MNHEY, SVGAGI. This CDR3 has 16 residues. Trimming cost V 2 bases and J 8 bases; bases outside gene matches: 9. The CDR3 sequence is CASSYMGQGARGTQYF. The CDR3 DNA reads as TGTGCCAGCAGTTACATGGGACAGGGGGCGCGCGGCACCCAGTACTTC.

V gene TRBV2 combines with J gene TRBJ2-5; 12 nucleotides agree with TRBD1. CDR3 size: 15 residues. J gave up 5 bases and V 5 bases, and 6 bases lay outside the gene matches. Germline loops: CDR1 SNHLY, CDR2 FYNNEI. The CDR3: CASSSGTGGDETQYF. CDR3 sequence (DNA): TGTGCCAGCAGTTCCGGGACAGGGGGCGACGAGACCCAGTACTTC.